These 32 T cell receptor beta chains were sequenced from one sample in a study of graft-versus-host responses after intestinal transplantation. Antigens of these TCRs are unknown. This table comes from immunoSEQ multiplex PCR, and its TCRdb copy is limited to in-frame clones, with some not included. This table holds around 100,000 clones, roughly 87% found once. Source: unstimulated CD4+ T cells sorted from spleen or lymph node cells, taken before transplant. The receptors derive from a human donor who was the organ donor for an intestinal transplant.

V and J are TRBV10-2 and TRBJ2-1; 13 nucleotides align to TRBD2. V lost 2 bases to trimming and J lost 12 bases; unmatched junction nucleotides: 10. The V gene's germline CDR1 is WSHSY and CDR2 SAAADI. The CDR3 is 16 residues long. The CDR3 region is CASSEIGTSGAPRQFF. The CDR3 DNA reads as TGCGCCAGCAGTGAGATCGGGACTAGCGGGGCGCCGCGGCAGTTCTTC.

The chain is built from TRBV6-5 and TRBJ1-2; D is possibly TRBD1 (5 bases). Trimming stripped 6 bases from V and 4 bases from J, with 15 bases between. The CDR3 extends over 14 amino acids. Germline V gene lookup returns CDR1 MNHEY and CDR2 SVGAGI. This chain's CDR3 is CASSPLAGSYGYTF. The CDR3 DNA reads as TGTGCCAGCAGCCCCTTGGCAGGGAGCTATGGCTACACCTTC.

This chain uses TRBV11-3 with TRBJ2-3; TRBD2 matches 10 bases. Germline-derived CDR1 and CDR2 are SGHNT and YENEEA. The CDR3 covers 15 residues. V lost 6 bases to trimming and J lost 2 bases; unmatched junction nucleotides: 5. The CDR3 sequence is CASRKGLAATDTQYF. Here the CDR3 DNA reads TGTGCCAGCAGAAAAGGACTAGCGGCCACAGATACGCAGTATTTT.

V usage is TRBV11-2 and J usage is TRBJ1-5, with D possibly being TRBD1 (5 bases). V lost 5 bases, J lost 1 base, and 12 bases lay in between. Germline V CDR1 and CDR2: SGHAT, FQNNGV. The CDR3 extends over 15 amino acids. The CDR3 DNA follows: TGTGCCAGCAGCAGGGGTAGGCGAAGCAATCAGCCCCAGCATTTT. Its protein is CASSRGRRSNQPQHF. Full variable domain (missing parts from reference TRBV11-2 and TRBJ1-5): EAGVAQSPRYKIIEKRQSVAFWCNPISGHATLYWYQQILGQGPKLLIQFQNNGVVDDSQLPKDRFSAERLKGVDSTLKIQPAKLEDSAVYLCASSRGRRSNQPQHFGDGTRLSIL.

The gene calls are TRBV10-3 and TRBJ1-1; the D gene is possibly TRBD1 (5 bases). V was trimmed by 2 bases and J by 5 bases, leaving 12 bases between them. Germline V lookup: CDR1 ENHRY, CDR2 SYGVKD. There are 14 residues in the CDR3. CDR3 DNA: TGTGCCATCAGTGAGGAGGGGCTGGGGACTGAAGCTTTCTTT. Protein: CAISEEGLGTEAFF.

This chain uses TRBV5-1 with TRBJ2-5; 9 bases line up with TRBD1. Germline trimming cut 3 bases from V and 6 bases from J; bases unmatched to any gene: 3. This CDR3 is 13 amino acids long. Germline-derived CDR1 and CDR2 are SGHRS and YFSETQ. This CDR3 reads CASSWGQGKTQYF. Here the CDR3 DNA reads TGCGCCAGCAGCTGGGGACAGGGAAAGACCCAGTACTTC.

V and J are TRBV6-1 and TRBJ2-7, with D unresolved. CDR1 and CDR2 (germline): MNHNS, SASEGT. Between the trimmed V and J ends, which lost 6 bases and 1 base, there was a span of 13 bases. This CDR3 spans 14 amino acids. For the CDR3, the DNA is TGTGCCAGCAGCTCCGGAGTCCGATCCTACGAGCAGTACTTC. It encodes CASSSGVRSYEQYF.

This clone was counted a single time. The chain joins TRBV6-5 to TRBJ1-1; D not certain. The CDR3 consists of 14 residues. Germline-derived CDR1 and CDR2 are MNHEY and SVGAGI. Deletions cut 0 bases from V and 7 bases from J, with 12 bases between. CDR3 loop: CASSYSPFGDEAFF. DNA of the CDR3: TGTGCCAGCAGTTACTCGCCCTTCGGGGATGAAGCTTTCTTT.

This clone was seen once. This chain uses TRBV11-2 with TRBJ2-7; 10 nucleotides line up with TRBD2. The germline gives CDR1 SGHAT, CDR2 FQNNGV. The CDR3 has 15 residues. Trimming took 2 bases from V and 10 from J; bases not matched to a gene: 11. CDR3 coding DNA: TGTGCCAGCAGCTTAATGGGCCCAGCTAGCGGGGGACAGTACTTC. Protein product: CASSLMGPASGGQYF.

The V and J genes are TRBV6-1 and TRBJ1-1, with 7 bases fitting TRBD1. This CDR3 comprises 13 residues. The junction had 7 bases not matched to a gene; V was cut back by 9 bases and J by 3 bases. Germline V gene data show CDR1 as MNHNS and CDR2 as SASEGT. The CDR3 nucleotides read TGTGCCAGTGAACAGGGGACGGACACTGAAGCTTTCTTT. This codes for CASEQGTDTEAFF.

This rearrangement joins TRBV5-1 to TRBJ1-3; tentative D call: TRBD1 (5 bases). Trimming took 1 base from V and 0 from J, leaving 14 bases between them. This CDR3 contains 17 residues. Germline CDR1 is SGHRS and CDR2 is YFSETQ. The CDR3 sequence: CASSLQGPKHSGNTIYF. In nucleotides, the CDR3 is TGCGCCAGCAGCTTGCAGGGCCCCAAACACTCTGGAAACACCATATATTTT.

The V gene is TRBV28, the J gene TRBJ2-1; 8 bases match TRBD2. CDR1 and CDR2 (germline): MDHEN, SYDVKM. The V and J ends lost 10 bases and 4 bases, in that order; junction bases with no gene match: 12. The CDR3 contains 15 residues. For the CDR3, the DNA is TGTGCCACCTTAAGGGGCGGGGGGTTATACAATGAGCAGTTCTTC. Translating gives CATLRGGGLYNEQFF.

The rearrangement links TRBV7-2 to TRBJ2-1; perhaps D is TRBD1 or TRBD2 (6 bases each). Germline V gene lookup returns CDR1 SGHTA and CDR2 FQGNSA. Trimming left V 2 bases short and J 8 bases short, with 13 bases between. The CDR3 extends over 14 amino acids. CDR3 nucleotides: TGTGCCAGCAGCTTAAACGGGGGCTGGGATGAGCAGTTCTTC. Amino acid sequence: CASSLNGGWDEQFF.

CDR3 DNA: TGTGCCAGCAGTGAGCAGTGGCCCCAGCATTTT. Encoded protein: CASSEQWPQHF. The chain couples TRBV6-1 to TRBJ1-5; no clear D gene. The CDR3 totals 11 residues. V was shortened by 3 bases and J by 9 bases, with 6 bases between the two germline ends. Germline V gives CDR1 MNHNS, CDR2 SASEGT.

The rearrangement joins TRBV7-3 to TRBJ1-2, with 8 bases lining up with TRBD1. With V trimmed by 4 bases and J by 8 bases, 6 bases remained unmatched. The CDR3 has 13 residues. Germline V gives CDR1 SGHTA, CDR2 FQGTGA. CDR3 residues: CASSSTGDDGYTF. The CDR3 DNA reads as TGTGCCAGCAGCTCGACAGGGGATGACGGCTACACCTTC.

This clone was recorded only once. The V call is TRBV7-2, the J call TRBJ2-1; D is perhaps TRBD1 (5 bases). This CDR3 has 13 amino acids. The V end lost 8 bases, the J end lost 11 bases, and 19 bases lay between the germline ends. CDR1 is SGHTA, CDR2 FQGNSA, per germline. In nucleotides, the CDR3 is TGTGCCAGCGGGATCCAGCAGGGCTACCAGCAGTTCTTC. Translated, it gives CASGIQQGYQQFF.

The chain recombines TRBV7-2 with TRBJ2-1; D may be TRBD1 (5 bases). Germline V lookup: CDR1 SGHTA, CDR2 FQGNSA. The germline V and J ends were trimmed by 2 bases and 2 bases, with 16 bases remaining between them. The CDR3 consists of 17 residues. The chain's CDR3 is CASSLLGLSLTYNEQFF. The CDR3 DNA reads TGTGCCAGCAGCTTACTGGGGCTCTCTCTGACCTACAATGAGCAGTTCTTC. The variable domain in full, with the rest retrieved from reference TRBV7-2 and TRBJ2-1, is GAGVSQSPSNKVTEKGKDVELRCDPISGHTALYWYRQSLGQGLEFLIYFQGNSAPDKSGLPSDRFSAERTGGSVSTLTIQRTQQEDSAVYLCASSLLGLSLTYNEQFFGPGTRLTVL.

The chain is built from TRBV28 and TRBJ2-7, with a tentative D call TRBD2 (6 bases). CDR1 is MDHEN and CDR2 is SYDVKM in the germline V gene. Deletions cut 4 bases from V and 3 bases from J, with 13 bases between. This CDR3 region has 14 residues. CDR3 nucleotide sequence: TGTGCCAGCAGTTACGGGACTCCCAACTACGAGCAGTACTTC. This encodes CASSYGTPNYEQYF.

The chain employs TRBV9 and TRBJ1-1; D gene unclear. The CDR3 has 16 residues. Deletions cut 0 bases from V and 4 bases from J, with 16 bases between. Germline lookup yields CDR1 SGDLS and CDR2 YYNGEE. DNA for the CDR3: TGTGCCAGCAGCGTAGGGGTCGGCCTACCGTTCACTGAAGCTTTCTTT. It specifies CASSVGVGLPFTEAFF. The full variable domain, rest sourced from reference TRBV9 and TRBJ1-1, is DSGVTQTPKHLITATGQRVTLRCSPRSGDLSVYWYQQSLDQGLQFLIQYYNGEERAKGNILERFSAQQFPDLHSELNLSSLELGDSALYFCASSVGVGLPFTEAFFGQGTRLTVV.

The chain combines TRBV6-5 with TRBJ2-7, with D hard to call. The CDR3 loop spans 13 amino acids. CDR1 and CDR2 (germline): MNHEY, SVGAGI. V lost 4 bases and J 2 bases, leaving 9 bases between the germline ends. The CDR3 DNA reads TGTGCCAGCAGTTCCGATTTGACCTACGAGCAGTACTTC. Translating it yields CASSSDLTYEQYF.

This clone was found a few times. V is TRBV28 and J is TRBJ1-1; D is undetermined. Between the trimmed V and J ends, which lost 2 bases and 5 bases, there was a span of 9 bases. The CDR3 is 13 residues long. Per the germline V gene, CDR1 is MDHEN and CDR2 is SYDVKM. The CDR3, as DNA: TGTGCCAGCAGTTTACAAGCGAAAACTGAAGCTTTCTTT. Amino acids: CASSLQAKTEAFF. Full variable domain (outside the CDR3, taken from reference TRBV28 and TRBJ1-1): DVKVTQSSRYLVKRTGEKVFLECVQDMDHENMFWYRQDPGLGLRLIYFSYDVKMKEKGDIPEGYSVSREKKERFSLILESASTNQTSMYLCASSLQAKTEAFFGQGTRLTVV.

This clone was picked up a small number of times. The genes are TRBV4-2 and TRBJ2-7; D may correspond to TRBD1 or TRBD2 (5 bases each). Germline lookup yields CDR1 LGHNA and CDR2 YNFKEQ. Trimming left V 0 bases short and J 3 bases short, with 15 bases between. The CDR3 consists of 16 residues. CDR3 sequence: CASSQERDHALYEQYF. CDR3 sequence (DNA): TGTGCCAGCAGCCAAGAGAGGGACCACGCTCTCTACGAGCAGTACTTC.

This clone was seen just once. The rearrangement links TRBV5-4 to TRBJ1-1; D perhaps matches TRBD1 (6 bases). V lost 0 bases to trimming and J lost 8 bases, with 14 bases between them. This CDR3 spans 14 amino acids. Germline values: CDR1 SGHNT, CDR2 YYREEE (reference sequence). In DNA, the CDR3 is TGTGCCAGCAGCTTGGTCTCAGGGGAAACCGAAGCTTTCTTT. This translates into CASSLVSGETEAFF. Drawing the rest from reference TRBV5-4 and TRBJ1-1, the complete variable domain is ETGVTQSPTHLIKTRGQQVTLRCSSQSGHNTVSWYQQALGQGPQFIFQYYREEENGRGNFPPRFSGLQFPNYSSELNVNALELDDSALYLCASSLVSGETEAFFGQGTRLTVV.

CDR3 region: CASSVRGYGYTF. CDR3 in DNA: TGTGCCAGCAGTGTTCGGGGATATGGCTACACCTTC. The gene calls are TRBV28 and TRBJ1-2; D gene unclear. The CDR3 totals 12 residues. Germline V gene lookup returns CDR1 MDHEN and CDR2 SYDVKM. V was shortened by 5 bases and J by 5 bases, with 9 bases between the two germline ends.

This clone was recorded a few times. As DNA, the CDR3 is TGTGCCAGCGGGGGGCGGGGGAGCACAGATACGCAGTATTTT. Translated: CASGGRGSTDTQYF. The rearrangement joins TRBV28 to TRBJ2-3; D is possibly TRBD2 (7 bases). Per the germline V gene, CDR1 is MDHEN and CDR2 is SYDVKM. The CDR3 covers 14 residues. The V and J ends lost 8 bases and 0 bases respectively, with 12 bases between them.

The CDR3 sequence is CASSLCQGIPNTEAFF. Written as DNA, the CDR3 is TGTGCCAGCAGCTTGTGCCAGGGTATCCCGAACACTGAAGCTTTCTTT. V is TRBV5-7 and J is TRBJ1-1, with D possibly matching TRBD1 (5 bases). TRBV5-7 counts as an open reading frame of uncertain function. The germline V and J ends were trimmed by 1 base and 1 base, with 14 bases remaining between them. This CDR3 contains 16 residues.

This clone was found once. The CDR3 DNA is TGTGCCAGCAGTTACTCTAACTCTGGGGCCAACGTCCTGACTTTC. It encodes CASSYSNSGANVLTF. This chain joins TRBV6-6 and TRBJ2-6; D is ambiguous. The germline V and J ends were trimmed by 0 bases and 0 bases, with 3 bases remaining between them. The CDR3 is 15 amino acids. Germline CDR1 is MNHNY and CDR2 is SVGAGI (reference sequence).

The CDR3 DNA sequence: TGTGCCTGGAGTGTACCCCCGGACTCTCAGCCCCAGCATTTT. It translates to CAWSVPPDSQPQHF. V gene TRBV30 combines with J gene TRBJ1-5; D is undetermined. The length of the CDR3 is 14 residues. The V end was cut by 0 bases, the J end by 6 bases, with 12 bases between. CDR1 is GTSNPN and CDR2 is SVGIG in the germline V gene (reference sequence). Filled out from reference TRBV30 and TRBJ1-5, the complete variable domain reads SQTIHQWPATLVQPVGSPLSLECTVEGTSNPNLYWYRQAAGRGLQLLFYSVGIGQISSEVPQNLSASRPQDRQFILSSKKLLLSDSGFYLCAWSVPPDSQPQHFGDGTRLSIL.

This chain links TRBV5-1 with TRBJ2-7; TRBD1 agrees at 9 bases. This CDR3 spans 14 amino acids. Per germline, CDR1 SGHRS and CDR2 YFSETQ. The ends lost 7 bases at V and 3 bases at J; junction bases unmatched: 8. This CDR3 is CASHFGTGFYEQYF. The CDR3, as DNA: TGCGCCAGCCACTTCGGGACAGGGTTCTACGAGCAGTACTTC.

V usage is TRBV7-9 and J usage is TRBJ1-2; perhaps TRBD1 as D (5 bases). CDR1 is SEHNR, CDR2 FQNEAQ, per germline (reference sequence). The V end was cut by 3 bases, the J end by 3 bases, with 14 bases between. The CDR3 has 15 amino acids. The CDR3 protein is CASSLGGVGHYGYTF. In DNA form, the CDR3 reads TGTGCCAGCAGCTTGGGCGGGGTGGGGCACTATGGCTACACCTTC.

V gene TRBV7-3 combines with J gene TRBJ2-5; possible D gene TRBD2, 5 bases. Germline V gene lookup returns CDR1 SGHTA and CDR2 FQGTGA. V dropped 5 bases and J dropped 5 bases, with 12 bases sitting between them. The CDR3 has 13 amino acids. The CDR3: CASSPGPGETQYF. DNA for the CDR3: TGTGCCAGCAGCCCCGGTCCGGGGGAGACCCAGTACTTC.

The count of this clone is one. The chain employs TRBV5-1 and TRBJ2-3, with a tentative D call TRBD1 (6 bases). The germline CDR1 and CDR2 sequences are SGHRS and YFSETQ. V lost 7 bases to trimming and J lost 6 bases, with 21 bases between them. This CDR3 is built from 15 residues. The CDR3 spells CASHSTAGAPDTQYF. The CDR3 bases are TGCGCCAGCCATAGTACAGCAGGGGCGCCGGATACGCAGTATTTT.